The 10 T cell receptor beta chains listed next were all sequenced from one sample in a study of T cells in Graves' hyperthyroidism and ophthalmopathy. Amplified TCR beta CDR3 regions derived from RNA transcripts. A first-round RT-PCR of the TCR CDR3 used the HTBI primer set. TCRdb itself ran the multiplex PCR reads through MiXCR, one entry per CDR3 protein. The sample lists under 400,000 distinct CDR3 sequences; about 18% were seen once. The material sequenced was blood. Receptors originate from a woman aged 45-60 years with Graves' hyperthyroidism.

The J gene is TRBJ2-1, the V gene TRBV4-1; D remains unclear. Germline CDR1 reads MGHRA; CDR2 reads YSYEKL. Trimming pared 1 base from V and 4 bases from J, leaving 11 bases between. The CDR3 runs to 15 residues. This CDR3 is CASSQVVFNYNEQFF. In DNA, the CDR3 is TGCGCCAGCAGCCAAGTTGTTTTTAATTACAATGAGCAGTTCTTC.

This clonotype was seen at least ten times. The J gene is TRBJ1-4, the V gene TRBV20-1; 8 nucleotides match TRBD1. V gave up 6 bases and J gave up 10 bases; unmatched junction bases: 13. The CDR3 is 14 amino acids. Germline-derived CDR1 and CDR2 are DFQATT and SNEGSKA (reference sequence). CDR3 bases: TGCAGTGCGAGATCACAGGGGGGTAGCGGAAAACTGTTTTTT. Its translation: CSARSQGGSGKLFF.

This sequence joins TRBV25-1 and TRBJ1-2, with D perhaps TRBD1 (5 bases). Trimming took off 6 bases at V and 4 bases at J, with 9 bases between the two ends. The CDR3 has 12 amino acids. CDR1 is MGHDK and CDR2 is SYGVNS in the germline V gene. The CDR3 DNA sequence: TGTGCCAGCAGGGGACTGGGCTATGGCTACACCTTC. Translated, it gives CASRGLGYGYTF.

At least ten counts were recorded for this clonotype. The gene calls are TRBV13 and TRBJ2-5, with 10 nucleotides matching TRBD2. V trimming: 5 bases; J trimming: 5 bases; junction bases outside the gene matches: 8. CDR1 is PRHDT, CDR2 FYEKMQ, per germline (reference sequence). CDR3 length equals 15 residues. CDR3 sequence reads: CASSSQRGGRETQYF. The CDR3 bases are TGTGCCAGCAGCAGCCAGCGGGGGGGAAGGGAGACCCAGTACTTC. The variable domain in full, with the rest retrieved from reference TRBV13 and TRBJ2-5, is AAGVIQSPRHLIKEKRETATLKCYPIPRHDTVYWYQQGPGQDPQFLISFYEKMQSDKGSIPDRFSAQQFSDYHSELNMSSLELGDSALYFCASSSQRGGRETQYFGPGTRLLVL.

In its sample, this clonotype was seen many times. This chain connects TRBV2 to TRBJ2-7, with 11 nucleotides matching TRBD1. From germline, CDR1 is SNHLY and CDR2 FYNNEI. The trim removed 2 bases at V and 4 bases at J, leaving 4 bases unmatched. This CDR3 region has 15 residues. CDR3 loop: CASSEWTGGEYEQYF. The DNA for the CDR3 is TGTGCCAGCAGTGAATGGACAGGGGGCGAGTACGAGCAGTACTTC. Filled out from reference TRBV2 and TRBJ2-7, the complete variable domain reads EPEVTQTPSHQVTQMGQEVILRCVPISNHLYFYWYRQILGQKVEFLVSFYNNEISEKSEIFDDQFSVERPDGSNFTLKIRSTKLEDSAMYFCASSEWTGGEYEQYFGPGTRLTVT.

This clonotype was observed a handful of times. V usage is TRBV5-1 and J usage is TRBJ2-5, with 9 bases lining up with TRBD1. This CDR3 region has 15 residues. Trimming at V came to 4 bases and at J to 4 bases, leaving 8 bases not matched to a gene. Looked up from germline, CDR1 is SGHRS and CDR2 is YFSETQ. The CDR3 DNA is TGCGCCAGCAGCATGGGACAGGGAGGAGGAGAGACCCAGTACTTC. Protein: CASSMGQGGGETQYF.

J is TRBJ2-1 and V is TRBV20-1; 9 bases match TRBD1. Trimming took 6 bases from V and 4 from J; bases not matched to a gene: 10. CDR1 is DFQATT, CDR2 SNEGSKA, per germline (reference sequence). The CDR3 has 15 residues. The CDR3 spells CSAVTGTGPYNEQFF. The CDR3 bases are TGCAGTGCAGTAACCGGGACAGGGCCGTACAATGAGCAGTTCTTC.

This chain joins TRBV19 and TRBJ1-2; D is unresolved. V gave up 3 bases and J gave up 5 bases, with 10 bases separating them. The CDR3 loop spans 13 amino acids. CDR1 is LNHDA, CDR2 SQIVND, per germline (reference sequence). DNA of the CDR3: TGTGCCAGTAGTATCGATGGAGGATATGGCTACACCTTC. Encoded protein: CASSIDGGYGYTF.

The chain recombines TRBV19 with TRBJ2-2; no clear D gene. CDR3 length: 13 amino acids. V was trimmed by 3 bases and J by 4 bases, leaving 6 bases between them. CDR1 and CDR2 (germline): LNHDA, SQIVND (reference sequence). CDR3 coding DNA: TGTGCCAGTAGTATCCTACGCACCGGGGAGCTGTTTTTT. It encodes CASSILRTGELFF.

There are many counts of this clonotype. The CDR3 here is CSAMSGRPYNEQFF. DNA for the CDR3: TGCAGTGCTATGAGCGGGAGGCCGTACAATGAGCAGTTCTTC. The chain recombines TRBV20-1 with TRBJ2-1, with TRBD2 matching over 9 bases. Germline V gene data show CDR1 as DFQATT and CDR2 as SNEGSKA (reference sequence). The CDR3 contains 14 residues. The V and J ends lost 4 bases and 4 bases, in that order; junction bases with no gene match: 5.